These 26 T cell receptor beta chains share one sample of origin, sequenced in a study of blood T cell repertoires in COVID-19. The data were produced by immunoSEQ multiplex PCR, yet TCRdb's version contains in-frame clones alone and is incomplete. The table lists 250,000 or so clones, 90% of them singletons. Sequenced: peripheral blood. The receptors stem from a man aged 25 to 45 with COVID-19, enrolled during active disease.

The chain has TRBV15 and TRBJ2-5; the match to TRBD1 covers 7 bases. The CDR3 runs 13 residues. V lost 3 bases, J lost 7 bases, and 5 bases stayed unmatched. Germline V gives CDR1 LNHNV, CDR2 YYDKDF (reference sequence). DNA of the CDR3: TGTGCCACCAGCAGCGTAGGGGGCGCGACCCAGTACTTC. Its protein is CATSSVGGATQYF.

This clone appeared a single time. The chain links TRBV7-2 to TRBJ2-1; tentative D call: TRBD2 (6 bases). CDR3 size: 15 residues. The germline CDR1 and CDR2 sequences are SGHTA and FQGNSA. V dropped 8 bases and J dropped 0 bases, with 14 bases sitting between them. CDR3 residues: CASGRGSSSYNEQFF. CDR3 DNA: TGTGCCAGCGGGCGGGGTAGTAGCTCCTACAATGAGCAGTTCTTC. The entire variable domain, with the rest obtained from reference TRBV7-2 and TRBJ2-1, is as follows: GAGVSQSPSNKVTEKGKDVELRCDPISGHTALYWYRQSLGQGLEFLIYFQGNSAPDKSGLPSDRFSAERTGGSVSTLTIQRTQQEDSAVYLCASGRGSSSYNEQFFGPGTRLTVL.

This clone was seen a handful of times. This rearrangement joins TRBV29-1 to TRBJ2-3, with TRBD1 matching 12 bases. This CDR3 region has 17 residues. CDR1 SQVTM and CDR2 ANQGSEA come from the germline V gene. The trim removed 3 bases at V and 1 base at J, leaving 8 bases unmatched. CDR3 residues: CSVDKGQGAVGTDTQYF. CDR3 DNA: TGCAGCGTTGATAAGGGACAGGGGGCGGTGGGCACAGATACGCAGTATTTT.

The chain is built from TRBV27 and TRBJ1-1, with D possibly matching TRBD1 (5 bases). CDR3 length equals 16 residues. Looked up from germline, CDR1 is MNHEY and CDR2 is SMNVEV (reference sequence). V lost 1 base and J lost 2, with 14 bases in between. The CDR3 protein is CASSLLGDGSNTEAFF. The CDR3 region has the DNA TGTGCCAGCAGTTTATTAGGGGACGGGAGTAACACTGAAGCTTTCTTT.

Here the CDR3 reads CASSLMEGGNEKLFF. Here the CDR3 DNA reads TGTGCCAGCAGCTTAATGGAGGGTGGGAATGAAAAACTGTTTTTT. The chain has TRBV7-9 and TRBJ1-4; no clear D gene. Germline assignment: CDR1 SEHNR and CDR2 FQNEAQ (reference sequence). Deletions cut 2 bases from V and 5 bases from J, with 12 bases between. The CDR3 loop spans 15 amino acids.

This clone came up a few times. The V and J genes are TRBV9 and TRBJ2-2, with TRBD2 as a possible D gene (7 bases). Germline values: CDR1 SGDLS, CDR2 YYNGEE. The CDR3 covers 15 residues. The ends were cut back, 0 bases at V and 3 bases at J, with 9 bases in the middle. In DNA, the CDR3 is TGTGCCAGCAGCGTAGACGGGGGGCACACCGGGGAGCTGTTTTTT. Amino acid sequence: CASSVDGGHTGELFF.

The chain recombines TRBV6-6 with TRBJ1-1; no clear D gene. V shed 2 bases and J shed 3 bases, with 13 bases lying between them. CDR1 MNHNY and CDR2 SVGAGI come from the germline V gene (reference sequence). There are 15 residues in the CDR3. The CDR3 loop reads CASSYGMTRDTEAFF. CDR3 DNA: TGTGCCAGCAGTTACGGGATGACGAGGGACACTGAAGCTTTCTTT.

This clone turned up a few times. The chain carries TRBV18 and TRBJ1-1; D gene ambiguous. Trimming took 3 bases from V and 4 from J, leaving 12 bases between them. The V gene's germline CDR1 is KGHSH and CDR2 LQKENI. The CDR3 totals 14 residues. The chain's CDR3 is CASSPLSGTTEAFF. The DNA for the CDR3 is TGTGCCAGCTCACCTTTATCGGGAACCACTGAAGCTTTCTTT.

This sequence joins TRBV15 and TRBJ2-7, with D possibly TRBD2 on 5 matching bases. V lost 5 bases to trimming and J lost 0 bases, with 17 bases between them. CDR3 size: 16 residues. Germline values: CDR1 LNHNV, CDR2 YYDKDF (reference sequence). This CDR3 is CATSLIGGPSSYEQYF. The CDR3 region has the DNA TGTGCCACCAGCCTCATAGGAGGACCCAGCTCCTACGAGCAGTACTTC.

The sample holds one count of this clone. The genes are TRBV2 and TRBJ2-1; 8 bases are a match to TRBD2. In germline, CDR1 is SNHLY, CDR2 FYNNEI. The CDR3 has 15 residues. V was pared by 6 bases and J by 4 bases, with 8 bases of the junction left unmatched. The CDR3, as DNA: TGTGCCAGCAGAATAAGCGGGGGCCTTTACAATGAGCAGTTCTTC. Translation: CASRISGGLYNEQFF.

In this sample, this clone turned up a few times. J is TRBJ1-5 and V is TRBV4-3, with D maybe TRBD1 (5 bases). Germline V gene data show CDR1 as LGHNA and CDR2 as YSLEER. The CDR3 extends over 18 amino acids. V lost 1 base to trimming and J lost 1 base, with 17 bases between them. CDR3 region: CASSQVVGGAWSNQPQHF. The CDR3 DNA follows: TGCGCCAGCAGCCAAGTAGTAGGAGGGGCGTGGAGCAATCAGCCCCAGCATTTT.

V is TRBV6-2 or TRBV6-3 and J is TRBJ1-6, with 9 bases that match TRBD1. This CDR3 is 16 amino acids long. The V gene's germline CDR1 is MNHEY and CDR2 SVGEGT. J gave up 9 bases and V 6 bases, and 12 bases lay outside the gene matches. The CDR3 is CASSSGTGKFGSPLHF. Written as DNA, the CDR3 is TGTGCCAGCAGCTCAGGGACAGGGAAGTTCGGTTCACCCCTCCACTTT.

V and J are TRBV19 and TRBJ2-1; tentative D call: TRBD1 (7 bases). The CDR3 is 15 residues long. CDR1 and CDR2 (germline): LNHDA, SQIVND (reference sequence). Trimming removed 4 bases from V and 6 bases from J, with 16 bases in between. The CDR3 is CASSSGTENINEQFF. DNA for the CDR3: TGTGCCAGTAGTAGCGGGACAGAGAACATCAATGAGCAGTTCTTC.

This CDR3 reads CSGSDRGYGYTF. CDR3 nucleotides: TGCAGCGGCTCGGACAGGGGTTATGGCTACACCTTC. The rearrangement links TRBV29-1 to TRBJ1-2, with TRBD1 identical over 9 bases. The V gene end was trimmed by 7 bases and the J gene end by 5 bases; junction bases not matched to a gene: 5. In germline, CDR1 is SQVTM, CDR2 ANQGSEA. The CDR3 sequence is 12 residues long.

The rearrangement links TRBV5-1 to TRBJ2-1, with 8 nucleotides matching TRBD2. J was trimmed by 12 bases and V by 3 bases; bases with no gene match: 11. Per the germline V gene, CDR1 is SGHRS and CDR2 is YFSETQ. There are 14 residues in the CDR3. CDR3 sequence (DNA): TGCGCCAGCAGCTCGGACTGGACTAGCTCGGTGCAGTTCTTC. Protein: CASSSDWTSSVQFF. The entire variable domain, with the rest obtained from reference TRBV5-1 and TRBJ2-1, is as follows: KAGVTQTPRYLIKTRGQQVTLSCSPISGHRSVSWYQQTPGQGLQFLFEYFSETQRNKGNFPGRFSGRQFSNSRSEMNVSTLELGDSALYLCASSSDWTSSVQFFGPGTRLTVL.

The V and J genes are TRBV25-1 and TRBJ2-1, with 7 bases identical to TRBD1. V was clipped by 5 bases and J by 8 bases; unmatched bases: 6. Germline assignment: CDR1 MGHDK and CDR2 SYGVNS. The CDR3 sequence is 13 residues long. CDR3 residues: CASSRPTGDEQFF. The CDR3 DNA is TGTGCCAGCAGTCGACCCACAGGGGATGAGCAGTTCTTC.

This clone was seen only once. The chain links TRBV12-5 to TRBJ2-2; 9 nucleotides agree with TRBD1. V gave up 6 bases and J gave up 1 base; unmatched junction bases: 3. CDR3 length: 15 amino acids. Germline CDR1 reads LGHNT; CDR2 reads FRNRAP. CDR3 DNA sequence: TGTGCTAGTGGCCGGGGACAGGGGAACACCGGGGAGCTGTTTTTT. Translating gives CASGRGQGNTGELFF.

The chain recombines TRBV5-4 with TRBJ1-1; 8 nucleotides line up with TRBD1. V was clipped by 4 bases and J by 7 bases; unmatched bases: 9. Germline values: CDR1 SGHNT, CDR2 YYREEE (reference sequence). The CDR3 loop spans 14 amino acids. This CDR3 reads CASSPLAGGGEAFF. As DNA, the CDR3 is TGTGCCAGCAGCCCCCTGGCAGGGGGCGGTGAAGCTTTCTTT.

The genes are TRBV7-3 and TRBJ2-3; D possibly corresponds to TRBD1 (6 bases). Germline CDR1 reads SGHTA; CDR2 reads FQGTGA. CDR3 size: 18 residues. Trimming shortened V by 4 bases and J by 0 bases, and 20 bases separated the two germline ends. CDR3 nucleotide sequence: TGTGCCAGCAGCTACGCCCCGACAGGTAGAAGAAGCACAGATACGCAGTATTTT. This gives the protein CASSYAPTGRRSTDTQYF.

CDR3 amino acids: CASSLEAGGNQPQHF. The CDR3 region has the DNA TGTGCCAGCAGCTTAGAGGCAGGGGGCAATCAGCCCCAGCATTTT. The chain joins TRBV7-2 to TRBJ1-5, with D possibly being TRBD1 (6 bases). Per the germline V gene, CDR1 is SGHTA and CDR2 is FQGNSA. The germline V and J ends were trimmed by 1 base and 2 bases, with 9 bases remaining between them. The CDR3 is 15 residues long.

The chain couples TRBV2 to TRBJ1-5; D is unresolved. Germline assignment: CDR1 SNHLY and CDR2 FYNNEI. The CDR3 has 14 amino acids. V was clipped by 4 bases and J by 7 bases, with 14 bases between them. The CDR3 DNA follows: TGTGCCAGCAGTGTTAAGTTCCCAGTCCAGCCCCAGCATTTT. It encodes CASSVKFPVQPQHF.

The J gene is TRBJ2-3, the V gene TRBV4-2; 13 bases are shared with TRBD2. This CDR3 is 17 amino acids long. From germline, CDR1 is LGHNA and CDR2 YNFKEQ. Losses at the gene ends were 4 bases for V and 0 bases for J; bases not matched to a gene: 4. This CDR3 reads CASSPRGLAGSTDTQYF. The DNA of the CDR3 is TGTGCCAGCAGCCCCCGGGGACTAGCGGGGAGCACAGATACGCAGTATTTT.

The rearrangement uses TRBV19 and TRBJ1-2; unclear D gene. V lost 5 bases to trimming and J lost 2 bases, with 12 bases between them. From germline, CDR1 is LNHDA and CDR2 SQIVND (reference sequence). The CDR3 runs 14 residues. The CDR3 is CASSVVRLNYGYTF. CDR3 in DNA: TGTGCCAGTAGTGTTGTTCGCCTAAACTATGGCTACACCTTC. Full variable domain (outside the CDR3, taken from reference TRBV19 and TRBJ1-2): DGGITQSPKYLFRKEGQNVTLSCEQNLNHDAMYWYRQDPGQGLRLIYYSQIVNDFQKGDIAEGYSVSREKKESFPLTVTSAQKNPTAFYLCASSVVRLNYGYTFGSGTRLTVV.

The chain carries TRBV6-5 and TRBJ1-1, with D uncertain. V was clipped by 0 bases and J by 1 base, with 3 bases between them. There are 13 residues in the CDR3. Per germline, CDR1 MNHEY and CDR2 SVGAGI. The CDR3 reads CASSYSQNTEAFF. CDR3 DNA sequence: TGTGCCAGCAGTTACTCACAGAACACTGAAGCTTTCTTT.

The V and J genes are TRBV30 and TRBJ1-3; D is undetermined. V lost 2 bases, J lost 4 bases, and 6 bases lay in between. The CDR3 totals 12 residues. Germline values: CDR1 GTSNPN, CDR2 SVGIG (reference sequence). CDR3 bases: TGTGCCTGGAGTAATCAGGGAAACACCATATATTTT. It is translated as CAWSNQGNTIYF.

V is TRBV20-1 and J is TRBJ2-4, with TRBD1 identical over 8 bases. Germline V gene data show CDR1 as DFQATT and CDR2 as SNEGSKA (reference sequence). V dropped 3 bases and J dropped 1; count of bases not matched to a gene: 11. This CDR3 is built from 17 residues. The CDR3 DNA reads as TGCAGTGCTAGTCGGGACAGGATCCCGGTGGCCAAAAACATTCAGTACTTC. Encoded protein: CSASRDRIPVAKNIQYF.